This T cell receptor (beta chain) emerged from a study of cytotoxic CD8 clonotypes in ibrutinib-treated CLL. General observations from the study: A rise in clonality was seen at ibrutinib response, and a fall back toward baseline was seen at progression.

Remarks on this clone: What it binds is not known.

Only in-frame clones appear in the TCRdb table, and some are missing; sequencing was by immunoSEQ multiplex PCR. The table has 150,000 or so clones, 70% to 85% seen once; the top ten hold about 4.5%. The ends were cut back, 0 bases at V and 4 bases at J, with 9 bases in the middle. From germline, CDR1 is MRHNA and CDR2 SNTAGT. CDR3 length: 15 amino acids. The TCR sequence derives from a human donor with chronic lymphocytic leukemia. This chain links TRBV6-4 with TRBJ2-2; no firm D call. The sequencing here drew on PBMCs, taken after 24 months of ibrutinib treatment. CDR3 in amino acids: CASSDSGRLTGELFF. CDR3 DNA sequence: TGTGCCAGCAGTGACTCGGGCAGGCTCACCGGGGAGCTGTTTTTT.